This passage covers 5 T cell receptor beta chains from one sample sequenced in a study of cytomegalovirus exposure and HLA in healthy donors. The PCR used 60 Vbeta and 13 Jbeta primers. Some clones are missing from TCRdb's copy, which holds only in-frame ones; the method was immunoSEQ multiplex PCR. The top ten clones hold around 4.7% of a sample with tens of thousands of clones, around 66% of them seen once. The sequenced sample was PBMCs. These receptors originate from a man between 60 and 75 years old in good health and CMV-seropositive.

This chain links TRBV11-2 with TRBJ2-7; a possible D gene is TRBD1 (8 bases). The V gene's germline CDR1 is SGHAT and CDR2 FQNNGV. The CDR3 is 16 amino acids. V was shortened by 6 bases and J by 2 bases, with 20 bases between the two germline ends. The CDR3 DNA reads as TGTGCCAGCAGGGGGGGGACAGGCTCCATTGCCTACGAGCAGTACTTC. As protein: CASRGGTGSIAYEQYF.

A few counts support this clone. The chain carries TRBV7-9 and TRBJ1-2; 7 bases match TRBD1. The junction had 2 bases not matched to a gene; V was cut back by 2 bases and J by 5 bases. Per germline, CDR1 SEHNR and CDR2 FQNEAQ (reference sequence). This CDR3 region has 13 residues. The CDR3 is CASSLQGVYGYTF. For the CDR3, the DNA is TGTGCCAGCAGCTTACAGGGGGTATATGGCTACACCTTC.

The chain links TRBV5-1 to TRBJ1-4; D not resolved. CDR1 and CDR2 (germline): SGHRS, YFSETQ. The V and J ends lost 2 bases and 7 bases respectively, with 12 bases between them. This CDR3 has 14 residues. The CDR3, as DNA: TGCGCCAGCAGCTTCGAGGGAGACGGTGAAAAACTGTTTTTT. Encoded protein: CASSFEGDGEKLFF.

The chain is built from TRBV6-4 and TRBJ1-1; TRBD1 might be the D (5 bases). This CDR3 is 13 amino acids long. V lost 6 bases and J 2 bases, leaving 10 bases between the germline ends. Germline CDR1 reads MRHNA; CDR2 reads SNTAGT. This CDR3 reads CASRAGINTEAFF. CDR3 coding DNA: TGTGCCAGCAGGGCAGGGATCAACACTGAAGCTTTCTTT.

The chain recombines TRBV2 with TRBJ1-1, with 10 bases fitting TRBD1. The ends lost 5 bases at V and 5 bases at J; junction bases unmatched: 5. Germline CDR1 SNHLY, CDR2 FYNNEI. CDR3 length: 14 amino acids. The CDR3 nucleotides are TGTGCCAGCAGTAGACAGGGGGCCGAGACTGAAGCTTTCTTT. Translation gives CASSRQGAETEAFF.